This T cell receptor (beta chain) was identified in a study of blood T cell repertoires in COVID-19. CDR1 ENHRY and CDR2 SYGVKD come from the germline V gene. V dropped 9 bases and J dropped 1 base, with 10 bases sitting between them. The CDR3 totals 13 residues. Data came from immunoSEQ multiplex PCR; TCRdb stores just in-frame clones and leaves some out. Of tens of thousands of clones in the sample, 84% are singletons; the top ten hold approximately 12%. This chain links TRBV10-3 with TRBJ1-3, with a tentative D call TRBD1 (5 bases). Sequencing input: peripheral blood. The receptor's source is a man aged 45-60 years with COVID-19, enrolled during active disease. CDR3 protein: CAIHTGSGNTIYF. The CDR3 DNA sequence: TGTGCCATTCATACAGGTTCTGGAAACACCATATATTTT.